The clone carrying this T cell receptor beta chain was observed at least ten times. The antigen is not known. TCR beta CDR3 regions were amplified from RNA. HTBI primers were used for first-round RT-PCR of the TCR CDR3. TCRdb recomputed calls from the multiplex PCR reads with MiXCR, one row per CDR3 protein. The sample consists of fewer than 850,000 distinct CDR3 sequences, 15% to 20% of them appearing once. Germline V lookup: CDR1 MNHNS, CDR2 SASEGT. V shed 6 bases and J shed 0 bases, with 20 bases lying between them. The CDR3 has 17 residues. The sample is drawn from a study of T cells in Graves' hyperthyroidism and ophthalmopathy. As for the study in general: It was at initial diagnosis, before any treatment, that peripheral blood was collected.

Diagnosing involved the use of clinical symptoms, serum thyroxine and TRAb, thyroid ultrasound and orbital computed tomography. Study results and limitations: Median prediction lead before ophthalmopathy onset was about 6.3 months with the model.

V is TRBV6-1 and J is TRBJ1-2; D is unclear. The sample consisted of blood. The sequence was obtained from a man over 45 with Graves' hyperthyroidism. As DNA, the CDR3 is TGTGCCAGCAGCCTACTCGGAGGAATAGTTTCTAACTATGGCTACACCTTC. Translation: CASSLLGGIVSNYGYTF.